The 18 T cell receptor beta chains reported below all come from one sample, sequenced in a study of immune evolution from preneoplasia to lung adenocarcinoma. Only in-frame clones appear in the TCRdb table, and some are missing; sequencing was by immunoSEQ multiplex PCR. The sample lists some 2,500 clones; around four fifths were seen once. Specimen: FFPE invasive lung adenocarcinoma tissue. Receptor source: a person aged 60-80 years with invasive lung adenocarcinoma.

This CDR3 reads CASSQEGGSHNEQFF. The CDR3 coding sequence is TGTGCCAGCAGCCAAGAAGGGGGGTCCCACAATGAGCAGTTCTTC. The chain employs TRBV4-2 and TRBJ2-1, with D perhaps matching TRBD1 or TRBD2 (6 bases each). CDR1 is LGHNA and CDR2 is YNFKEQ in the germline V gene. The CDR3 totals 15 residues. V was trimmed by 0 bases and J by 5 bases, leaving 11 bases between them.

This clone was seen a single time. This CDR3 is CAQRFQKLLFF. DNA for the CDR3: TGTGCCCAGCGGTTTCAGAAGTTGCTGTTTTTT. The chain recombines TRBV2 with TRBJ1-4, with D uncertain. V was clipped by 11 bases and J by 14 bases, with 18 bases between them. Germline V gene data show CDR1 as SNHLY and CDR2 as FYNNEI. CDR3 length: 11 amino acids.

This sequence joins TRBV6-1 and TRBJ1-2; D remains unclear. The CDR3 runs to 9 residues. The V and J ends lost 10 bases and 3 bases respectively, with 3 bases between them. Germline V gene data show CDR1 as MNHNS and CDR2 as SASEGT. The CDR3 DNA follows: TGTGCCACGGACTATGGCTACACCTTC. Translated: CATDYGYTF.

The chain links TRBV2 to TRBJ1-5, with TRBD1 as a possible D gene (5 bases). The length of the CDR3 is 14 residues. V lost 7 bases to trimming and J lost 4 bases, with 14 bases between them. From germline, CDR1 is SNHLY and CDR2 FYNNEI. CDR3 amino acids: CASTENKGNQPQHF. The CDR3, as DNA: TGTGCCAGCACCGAAAATAAGGGGAATCAGCCCCAGCATTTT.

The chain joins TRBV10-3 to TRBJ1-1; no clear D. Germline CDR1 reads ENHRY; CDR2 reads SYGVKD. The CDR3 consists of 13 residues. Trimming left V 4 bases short and J 1 base short, with 7 bases between. The chain's CDR3 is CAISGVGNTEAFF. Here the CDR3 DNA reads TGTGCCATCAGTGGAGTGGGGAACACTGAAGCTTTCTTT.

The rearrangement links TRBV11-3 to TRBJ2-1; 7 nucleotides align to TRBD1. V lost 5 bases, J lost 3 bases, and 10 bases stayed unmatched. Germline values: CDR1 SGHNT, CDR2 YENEEA. This CDR3 has 16 amino acids. In DNA, the CDR3 is TGTGCCAGCAGCCCCCACCCGGGGACAGACTACAATGAGCAGTTCTTC. Translated: CASSPHPGTDYNEQFF.

This sequence joins TRBV7-2 and TRBJ1-6, with 9 bases matching TRBD1. The CDR3 contains 14 residues. After removal of 5 bases from V and 10 bases from J, the junction contained 6 bases not matched to a gene. Germline V CDR1 and CDR2: SGHTA, FQGNSA. The CDR3 DNA sequence: TGTGCCAGCAGCCCTAGGACAGGGGACTCACCCCTCCACTTT. It translates to CASSPRTGDSPLHF.

This sequence joins TRBV9 and TRBJ2-1, with D uncertain. Trimming left V 4 bases short and J 10 bases short, with 21 bases between. From germline, CDR1 is SGDLS and CDR2 YYNGEE. The CDR3 length is 15 residues. The CDR3 is CASSLEDHQTGEQFF. CDR3 nucleotide sequence: TGTGCCAGCAGCCTCGAAGACCACCAGACCGGGGAGCAGTTCTTC.

Only one count was recorded for this clone. This sequence joins TRBV14 and TRBJ2-4; 12 nucleotides align to TRBD2. The germline CDR1 and CDR2 sequences are SGHDN and FVKESK. The CDR3 runs to 15 residues. V shed 0 bases, J shed 13 bases, and the junction held 7 bases outside the gene matches. Here the CDR3 DNA reads TGTGCCAGCAGCCAAGATGGCCTAGCGGGAGGGGGGCAGTACTTC. It codes for CASSQDGLAGGGQYF.

The V and J genes are TRBV14 and TRBJ2-5; weak D call: TRBD1 (6 bases). CDR1 and CDR2 from the germline V gene are SGHDN and FVKESK. Deletions cut 2 bases from V and 3 bases from J, with 13 bases between. CDR3 length: 15 amino acids. The CDR3 region is CASSQHGQTKETQYF. In nucleotides, the CDR3 is TGTGCCAGCAGCCAACACGGACAGACGAAAGAGACCCAGTACTTC.

This clone showed up just a few times. This chain links TRBV5-1 with TRBJ2-1; D gene uncertain. Germline CDR1 is SGHRS and CDR2 is YFSETQ. The CDR3 sequence is 14 residues long. V shed 0 bases and J shed 2 bases, with 6 bases lying between them. This chain's CDR3 is CASSLVGPYNEQFF. The CDR3 DNA reads as TGCGCCAGCAGCTTGGTCGGCCCCTACAATGAGCAGTTCTTC.

V usage is TRBV25-1 and J usage is TRBJ2-3; TRBD2 is a possible D gene (6 bases). The CDR3 loop spans 16 amino acids. Trimming took off 1 base at V and 1 base at J, with 12 bases between the two ends. CDR1 and CDR2 (germline): MGHDK, SYGVNS. CDR3 protein: CASSELGLLGTDTQYF. In nucleotides, the CDR3 is TGTGCCAGCAGTGAATTGGGACTCCTTGGCACAGATACGCAGTATTTT.

J is TRBJ1-1 and V is TRBV29-1; D is unresolved. Germline CDR1 reads SQVTM; CDR2 reads ANQGSEA. This CDR3 region has 11 residues. V was trimmed by 3 bases and J by 3 bases, leaving 5 bases between them. The CDR3 DNA is TGCAGCGTTGAGACCGACACTGAAGCTTTCTTT. Its translation is CSVETDTEAFF.

Only one count was recorded for this clone. The chain is built from TRBV25-1 and TRBJ1-1; tentative D call: TRBD1 (5 bases). Germline loops: CDR1 MGHDK, CDR2 SYGVNS. CDR3 length equals 15 residues. The V end lost 6 bases, the J end lost 1 base, and 15 bases lay between the germline ends. CDR3 region: CASRGLGVRNTEAFF. The DNA of the CDR3 is TGTGCCAGCAGGGGGTTGGGGGTCAGGAACACTGAAGCTTTCTTT. The full variable domain, its missing parts supplied by reference TRBV25-1 and TRBJ1-1, is EADIYQTPRYLVIGTGKKITLECSQTMGHDKMYWYQQDPGMELHLIHYSYGVNSTEKGDLSSESTVSRIRTEHFPLTLESARPSHTSQYLCASRGLGVRNTEAFFGQGTRLTVV.

In the case of this clone: The germline gene is not matched at one end of the junction; a read error may be the cause. The CDR3 loop is CASSPPGQGDQPRHF. CDR3 sequence (DNA): TGTGCCAGCTCACCACCGGGGCAGGGCGATCAGCCCCGGCATTTT. This chain joins TRBV18 and TRBJ1-5; D is possibly TRBD1 (5 bases). The CDR3 consists of 15 residues. CDR1 is KGHSH, CDR2 LQKENI, per germline. Drawing the rest from reference TRBV18 and TRBJ1-5, the complete variable domain is NAGVMQNPRHLVRRRGQEARLRCSPMKGHSHVYWYRQLPEEGLKFMVYLQKENIIDESGMPKERFSAEFPKEGPSILRIQQVVRGDSAAYFCASSPPGQGDQPRHFGDGTRLSIL.

The chain uses TRBV7-8 and TRBJ2-1; 11 bases fit TRBD2. This CDR3 has 15 amino acids. Germline lookup yields CDR1 SGHVS and CDR2 FQNEAQ. V lost 3 bases, J lost 5 bases, and 3 bases stayed unmatched. CDR3 in DNA: TGTGCCAGCAGCTTCACTAGCGGGGGTAACAATGAGCAGTTCTTC. This encodes CASSFTSGGNNEQFF.

This chain joins TRBV29-1 and TRBJ1-5; D remains unclear. Trimming cost V 4 bases and J 0 bases, with 4 bases left between them. The CDR3 totals 12 residues. The germline CDR1 and CDR2 sequences are SQVTM and ANQGSEA. CDR3 bases: TGCAGCGTTGGATTTAGCAATCAGCCCCAGCATTTT. It is translated as CSVGFSNQPQHF.

The chain employs TRBV18 and TRBJ2-2, with a possible D match to TRBD2 (6 bases). The CDR3 contains 15 residues. V shed 2 bases and J shed 3 bases, with 10 bases lying between them. CDR1 is KGHSH, CDR2 LQKENI, per germline. Here the CDR3 reads CASSPTGDYTGELFF. CDR3 DNA sequence: TGTGCCAGCTCACCAACGGGAGATTACACCGGGGAGCTGTTTTTT.